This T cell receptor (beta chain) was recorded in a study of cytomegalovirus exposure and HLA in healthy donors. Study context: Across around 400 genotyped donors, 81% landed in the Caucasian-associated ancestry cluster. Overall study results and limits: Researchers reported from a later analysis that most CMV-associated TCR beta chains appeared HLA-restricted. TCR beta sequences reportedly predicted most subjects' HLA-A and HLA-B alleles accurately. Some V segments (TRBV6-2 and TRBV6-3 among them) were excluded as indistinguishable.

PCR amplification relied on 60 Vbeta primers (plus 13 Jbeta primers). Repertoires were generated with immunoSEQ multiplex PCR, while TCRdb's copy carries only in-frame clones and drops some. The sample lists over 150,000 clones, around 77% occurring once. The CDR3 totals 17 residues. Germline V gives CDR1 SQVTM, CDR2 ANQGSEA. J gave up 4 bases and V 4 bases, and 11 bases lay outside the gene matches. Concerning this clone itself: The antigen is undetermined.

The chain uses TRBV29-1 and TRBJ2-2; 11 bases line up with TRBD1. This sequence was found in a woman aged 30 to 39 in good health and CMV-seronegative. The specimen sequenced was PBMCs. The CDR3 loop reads CSVVRGPGQGGTGELFF. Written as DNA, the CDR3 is TGCAGCGTTGTCCGGGGACCGGGACAGGGGGGCACCGGGGAGCTGTTTTTT.